This section outlines one TCR beta chain sequence together with its context. Its antigen is unknown. No qualities accompany the bases; no much larger clone lies one base away. This entry comes from a study of T cell responses to AZD1222 COVID-19 vaccine (dated by TCRdb to about 2021). Turning to the overall study: A total of roughly 240 trial participants underwent TCR sequencing, of whom some 210 received two doses of AZD1222 and around 26 received two doses of the MenACWY control vaccine. Trial participants were enrolled by age into subgroups of 18-55, 56-69 and 70-plus years, and 148, 28 and 57 TCR-sequenced participants, respectively, were included in these subgroups. Study-wide conclusions, independent of this receptor: In the small 56-69-year group, the increase in depth fell short of significance, most likely because of low power. Conclusions about previously exposed vaccinees are limited because only a handful of AZD1222 recipients were SARS-CoV-2 seropositive at baseline. Because no samples from the day 14 peak response were available, repertoires could be characterized only after the peak T cell response. A significant rise in spike-specific TCR breadth and depth was observed after two AZD1222 doses relative to day 0 and relative to MenACWY recipients. Epitopes outside the regions mutated in the B.1.351 and B.1.1.7 variants were reportedly recognized by nearly half of the unique spike-specific TCRs. The whole spike protein was spanned by vaccine-associated CD4 TCRs, and dominant responses were seen in regions 160-218 and 743-854. Participants were mostly white British, with more females than males. The authors suggested clonal diversity may have been underestimated.

The CDR3 regions of human TCRbeta chains were analyzed by immunosequencing. From the authors' description of their analysis: Repertoire TCRs were checked for matches against a reference library of SARS-CoV-2-specific TCRs that had been generated using the MIRA antigen-specificity platform. Breadth was defined as the fraction of unique TCRs that were SARS-CoV-2-associated, and depth was defined as the fraction of total T cells that were SARS-CoV-2-associated. Using the MIRA data, every spike-specific TCR was mapped to the spike region that the TCR reacted to and assigned to either a CD4 or a CD8 class. Log10-transformed breadth and depth values were compared by one-way ANOVA with Sidak's multiple comparisons tests. The source is immuneACCESS, and TCRdb retained only in-frame sequences with V and J called. Part of the clones is not carried over; for the studies checked, unresolved V genes explain less than half of this, and the remainder is unexplained. Clone size and the V and J calls come from that table; the DNA yielded D and trimming. Across this sample there are 250,000 to 300,000 clones, with 90% to 95% seen only once. Around 0.5% of the sample rests with the top ten.

The time point label here, explained by the study, means: about 28 days (+/-7) after the second vaccine dose. AZD1222 recipients whose second dose came at about 4 weeks and those whose second dose came at about 12 weeks were combined into one group, since spike-specific TCR depth and breadth did not differ between the two schedules. Vaccinee samples came from UK trials COV001 and COV002, including a single-blind randomized controlled phase 2/3 trial of AZD1222 (ChAdOx1 nCoV-19) in healthy adults. Trial participant PBMC samples were collected at day 0 and day 28 after the second dose for TCRbeta chain sequencing. Measured from the cysteine to the phenylalanine, the CDR3 is 15 residues long. Only the CDR3 DNA is retained, 45 bases long and in frame from the first base. Trimming takes 6 bases from V and 2 bases from J, and the germline ends sit 15 bases apart. CDR1 SGHDN and CDR2 FVKESK are derived from the germline V gene.

The source material was peripheral blood, sampled 28 days after the second AZD1222 dose. The V and J genes are TRBV14 and TRBJ2-3; the D region possibly corresponds to TRBD1 (5 bases align). The clonotype originates from an adult who received the AZD1222 COVID-19 vaccine. The CDR3 here reads CASSRTKLFTDTQYF. Here is the DNA: TGTGCCAGCAGTAGGACAAAACTATTCACAGATACGCAGTATTTT.